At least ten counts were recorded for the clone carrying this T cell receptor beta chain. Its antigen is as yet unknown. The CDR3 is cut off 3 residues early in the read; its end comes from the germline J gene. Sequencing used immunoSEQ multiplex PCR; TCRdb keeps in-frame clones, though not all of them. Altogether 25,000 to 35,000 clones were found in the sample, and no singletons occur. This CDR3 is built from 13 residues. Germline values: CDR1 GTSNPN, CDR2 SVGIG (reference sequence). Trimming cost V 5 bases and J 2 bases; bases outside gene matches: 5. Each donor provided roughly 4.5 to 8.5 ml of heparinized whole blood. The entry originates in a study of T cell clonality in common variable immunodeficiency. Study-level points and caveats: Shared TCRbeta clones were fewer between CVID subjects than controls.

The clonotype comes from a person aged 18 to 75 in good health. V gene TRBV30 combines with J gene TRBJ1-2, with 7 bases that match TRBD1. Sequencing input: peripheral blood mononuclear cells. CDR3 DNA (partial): TGTGCCTGGCCCCGGGACAGCAACTATGGC. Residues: CAWPRDSNYG. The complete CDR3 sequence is CAWPRDSNYGYTF.